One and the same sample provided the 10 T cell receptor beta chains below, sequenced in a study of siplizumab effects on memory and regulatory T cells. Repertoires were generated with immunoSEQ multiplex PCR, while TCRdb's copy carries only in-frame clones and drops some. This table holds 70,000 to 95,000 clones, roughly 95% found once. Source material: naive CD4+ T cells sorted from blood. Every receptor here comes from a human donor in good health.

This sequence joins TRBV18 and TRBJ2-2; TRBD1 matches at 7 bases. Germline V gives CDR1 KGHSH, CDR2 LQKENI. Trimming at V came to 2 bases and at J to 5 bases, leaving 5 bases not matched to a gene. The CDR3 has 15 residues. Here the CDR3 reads CASSPGRGSTGELFF. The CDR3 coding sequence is TGTGCCAGCTCACCAGGCAGGGGGTCTACCGGGGAGCTGTTTTTT.

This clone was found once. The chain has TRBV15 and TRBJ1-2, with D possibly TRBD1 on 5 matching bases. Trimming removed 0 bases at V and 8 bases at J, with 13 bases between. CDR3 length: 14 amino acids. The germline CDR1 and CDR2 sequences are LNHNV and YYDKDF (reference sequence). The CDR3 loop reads CATSRDPGDGGYTF. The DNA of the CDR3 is TGTGCCACCAGCAGAGATCCGGGGGATGGAGGCTACACCTTC.

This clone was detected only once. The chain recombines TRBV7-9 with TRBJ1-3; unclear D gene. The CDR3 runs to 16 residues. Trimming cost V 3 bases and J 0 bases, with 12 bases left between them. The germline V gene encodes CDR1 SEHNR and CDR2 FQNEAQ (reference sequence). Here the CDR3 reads CASSLSTPFSGNTIYF. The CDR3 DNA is TGTGCCAGCAGCTTGAGCACTCCTTTCTCTGGAAACACCATATATTTT.

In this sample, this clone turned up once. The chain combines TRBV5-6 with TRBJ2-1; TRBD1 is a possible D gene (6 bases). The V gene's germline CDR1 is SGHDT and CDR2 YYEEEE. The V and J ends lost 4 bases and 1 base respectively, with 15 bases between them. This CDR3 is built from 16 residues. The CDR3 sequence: CASSAVGTPSYNEQFF. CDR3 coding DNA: TGTGCCAGCAGCGCGGTTGGGACACCTTCCTACAATGAGCAGTTCTTC.

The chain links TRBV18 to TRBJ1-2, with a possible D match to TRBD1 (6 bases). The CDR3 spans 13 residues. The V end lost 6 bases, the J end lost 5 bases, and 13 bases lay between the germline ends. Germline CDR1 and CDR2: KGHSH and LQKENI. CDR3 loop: CASSGGGWYGYTF. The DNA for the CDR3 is TGTGCCAGCTCTGGAGGGGGTTGGTATGGCTACACCTTC.

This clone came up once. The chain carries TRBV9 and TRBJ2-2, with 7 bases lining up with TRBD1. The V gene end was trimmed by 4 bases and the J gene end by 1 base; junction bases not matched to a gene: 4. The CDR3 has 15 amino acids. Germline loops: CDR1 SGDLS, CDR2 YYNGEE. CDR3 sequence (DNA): TGTGCCAGCAGCCCCGGGACAGTGAACACCGGGGAGCTGTTTTTT. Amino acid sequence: CASSPGTVNTGELFF.

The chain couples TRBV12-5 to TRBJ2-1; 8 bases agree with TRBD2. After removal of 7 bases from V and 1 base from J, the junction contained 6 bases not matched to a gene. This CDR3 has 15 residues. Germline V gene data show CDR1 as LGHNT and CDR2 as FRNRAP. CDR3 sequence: CASAREGRSYNEQFF. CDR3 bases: TGTGCTAGTGCCCGGGAGGGAAGGTCCTACAATGAGCAGTTCTTC.

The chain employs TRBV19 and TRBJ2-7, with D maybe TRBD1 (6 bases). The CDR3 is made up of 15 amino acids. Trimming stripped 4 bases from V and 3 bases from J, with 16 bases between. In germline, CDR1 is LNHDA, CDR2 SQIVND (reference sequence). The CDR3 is CASSTHRAGDYEQYF. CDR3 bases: TGTGCCAGTAGTACACACCGCGCAGGGGACTACGAGCAGTACTTC.

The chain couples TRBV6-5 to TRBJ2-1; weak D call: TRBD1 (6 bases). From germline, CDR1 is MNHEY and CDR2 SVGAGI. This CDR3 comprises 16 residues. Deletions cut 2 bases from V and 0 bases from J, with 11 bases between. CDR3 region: CASSYGGASSYNEQFF. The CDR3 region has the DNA TGTGCCAGCAGTTACGGGGGCGCCAGCTCCTACAATGAGCAGTTCTTC.

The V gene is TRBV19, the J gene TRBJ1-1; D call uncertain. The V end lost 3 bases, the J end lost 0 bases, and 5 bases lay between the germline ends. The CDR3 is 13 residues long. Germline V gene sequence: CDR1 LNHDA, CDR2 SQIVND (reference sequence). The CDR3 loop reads CASSMYVNTEAFF. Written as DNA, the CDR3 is TGTGCCAGTAGTATGTATGTGAACACTGAAGCTTTCTTT.